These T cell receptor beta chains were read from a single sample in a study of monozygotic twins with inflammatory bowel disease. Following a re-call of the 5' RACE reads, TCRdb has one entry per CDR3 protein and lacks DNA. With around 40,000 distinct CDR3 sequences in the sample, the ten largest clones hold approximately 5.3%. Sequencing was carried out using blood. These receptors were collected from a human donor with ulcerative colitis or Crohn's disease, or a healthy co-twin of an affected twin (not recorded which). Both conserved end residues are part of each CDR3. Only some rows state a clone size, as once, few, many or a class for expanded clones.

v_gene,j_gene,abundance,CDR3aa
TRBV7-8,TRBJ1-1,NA,CASSRNQGAEAFF
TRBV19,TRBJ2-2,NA,CAWSPVRTGITGELFF
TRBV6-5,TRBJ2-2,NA,CASSYYSGTNTGELFF
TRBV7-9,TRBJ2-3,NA,CASTRAGSEDTQYF
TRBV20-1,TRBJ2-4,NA,CSARDRAGGVFGIQYF
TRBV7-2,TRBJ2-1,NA,CASSRGTERDEQFF
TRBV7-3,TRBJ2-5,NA,CASSKRQGGGETQYF
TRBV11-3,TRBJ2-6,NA,CASSLDGSGANVLTF
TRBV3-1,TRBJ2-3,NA,CASSTIAGVSTDTQYF
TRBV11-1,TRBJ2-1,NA,CASSLLRPMAGGGSEQFF
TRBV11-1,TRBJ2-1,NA,CASSSEGGLYDNEQFF
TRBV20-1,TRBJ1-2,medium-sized,CSARWGSGYTF
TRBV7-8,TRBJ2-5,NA,CASTIPGGETQYF
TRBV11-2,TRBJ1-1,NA,CASSLRNGYFGTEAFF
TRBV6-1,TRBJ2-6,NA,CASSPQSLLSGANVLTF
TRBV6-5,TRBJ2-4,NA,CASSYAEAPGGIQYF
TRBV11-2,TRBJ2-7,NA,CASSSGGMTYEQYF
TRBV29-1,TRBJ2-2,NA,CSVSRNTGELFF
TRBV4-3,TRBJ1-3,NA,CASSQDRSSGNTIYF
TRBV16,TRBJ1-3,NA,CASSAGFSGNTIYF
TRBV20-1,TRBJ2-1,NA,CSAREGGLEQFF
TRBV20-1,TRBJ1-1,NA,CSARDHKFDRGKEEAFF
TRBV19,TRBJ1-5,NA,CASSIHRQENQPQHF
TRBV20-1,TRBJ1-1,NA,CSAPGVGVDTEAFF
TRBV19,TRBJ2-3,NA,CASSATGRRGDTQYF
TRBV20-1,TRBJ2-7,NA,CSARMTSGSSYEQYF
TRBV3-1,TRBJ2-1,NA,CASSQAPLVTYNEQFF
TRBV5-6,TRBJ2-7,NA,CASSLFLELQDYEQYF
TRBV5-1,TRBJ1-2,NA,CASSSTRPGVGYTF
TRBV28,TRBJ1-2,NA,CASSSAGALYGYTF